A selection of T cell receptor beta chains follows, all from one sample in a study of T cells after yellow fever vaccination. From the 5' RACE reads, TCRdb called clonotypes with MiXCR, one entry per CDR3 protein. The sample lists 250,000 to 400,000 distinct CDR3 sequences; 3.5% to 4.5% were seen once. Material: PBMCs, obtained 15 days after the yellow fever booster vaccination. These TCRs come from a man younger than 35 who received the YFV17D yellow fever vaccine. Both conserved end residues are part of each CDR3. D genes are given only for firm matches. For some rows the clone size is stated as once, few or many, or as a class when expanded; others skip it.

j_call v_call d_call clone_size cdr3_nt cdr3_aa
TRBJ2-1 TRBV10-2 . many TGCGCCAGCAGTGGAGAAGGTACGGGTAGCTCCTACAATGAGCAGTTCTTC CASSGEGTGSSYNEQFF
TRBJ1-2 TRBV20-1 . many TGCAGTGCTAGTAACCAGAACTATGGCTACACCTTC CSASNQNYGYTF
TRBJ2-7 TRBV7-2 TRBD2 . TGTGCCAGCAGCTCGGGACTATCCTACGAGCAGTACTTC CASSSGLSYEQYF
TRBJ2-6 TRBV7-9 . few TGTGCCAGCAGCAAACGGGTATCCCGTAACCACGTCCTGACTTTC CASSKRVSRNHVLTF
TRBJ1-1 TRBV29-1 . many TGCAGCGTTGACTTCCTGGGGGCTAAAGCTTTCTTT CSVDFLGAKAFF
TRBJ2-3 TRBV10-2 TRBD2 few TGCGCCAGCAGAGGACTAGCGGGGATCACAGATACGCAGTATTTT CASRGLAGITDTQYF
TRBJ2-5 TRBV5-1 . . TGCGCCAGCAGCTTGGAAGTGGGGGCAGGGGAGACCCAGTACTTC CASSLEVGAGETQYF
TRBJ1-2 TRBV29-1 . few TGCAGCGTTGTTACCGCCGGAACGTATGGCTACACCTTC CSVVTAGTYGYTF
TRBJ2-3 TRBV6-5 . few TGTGCCAGCAGTTACAAGGGGCCCGCTGAAGATACGCAGTATTTT CASSYKGPAEDTQYF
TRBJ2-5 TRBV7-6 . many TGTGCCAGCAGCTTAGAGGGGACCCACCAGATGGGCCAGTACTTC CASSLEGTHQMGQYF
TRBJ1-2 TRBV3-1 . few TGTGCCAGCAGCCTCCGTCGGACAGAGGTTTTCTATGGCTACACCTTC CASSLRRTEVFYGYTF